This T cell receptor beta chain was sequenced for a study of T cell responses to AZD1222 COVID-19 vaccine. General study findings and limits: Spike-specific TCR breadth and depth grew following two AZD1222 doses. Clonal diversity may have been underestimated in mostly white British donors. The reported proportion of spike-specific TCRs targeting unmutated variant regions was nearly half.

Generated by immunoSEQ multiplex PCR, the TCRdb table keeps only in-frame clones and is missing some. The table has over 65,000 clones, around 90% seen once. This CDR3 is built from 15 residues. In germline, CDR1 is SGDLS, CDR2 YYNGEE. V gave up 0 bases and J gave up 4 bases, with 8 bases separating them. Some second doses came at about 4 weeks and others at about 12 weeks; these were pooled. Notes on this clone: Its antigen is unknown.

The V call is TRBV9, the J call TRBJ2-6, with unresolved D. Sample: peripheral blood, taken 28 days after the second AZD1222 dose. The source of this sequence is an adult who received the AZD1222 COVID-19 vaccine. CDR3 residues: CASSVGAPGANVLTF. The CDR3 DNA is TGTGCCAGCAGCGTAGGGGCTCCCGGGGCCAACGTCCTGACTTTC.